This TCR beta chain derives from a study of shared clonotypes between healthy human individuals. Study results and caveats: The low donor count limited represented genetic and exposure-history diversity.

The donors, healthy adults who were HIV-negative, had experienced no recent acute infections or vaccinations. Naive CD45RA+ and memory CD45RA-negative subsets were split from CD4+ cells. This CDR3 spans 14 amino acids. Trimming took off 1 base at V and 4 bases at J, with 10 bases between the two ends. The germline CDR1 and CDR2 sequences are SNHLY and FYNNEI. As to this clone: The target antigen is unknown.

Original processing notes: Owing to the provision of junction-only sequences devoid of quality scores by immunoSEQ, filtering differed. Profiling relied on immunoSEQ multiplex PCR, and the TCRdb table lists in-frame clones only, not all of them. Clonal size and the V and J genes are those of that table, whereas D and trimming came from the DNA. The sample shows 1.6 million or so clones, 97% to 99% of them seen only once. The chain has TRBV2 and TRBJ1-1; maybe TRBD1 (5 bases). The clonotype was recovered from a man aged 25 to 45 in good health. Sequenced: naive CD4+ T cells sorted from blood. The subset denotes: CD45RA+ positively selected. The CDR3 region is CASSEGRGPTEAFF. In nucleotides, the CDR3 is TGTGCCAGCAGTGAAGGGCGGGGCCCCACTGAAGCTTTCTTT.